This T cell receptor (beta chain) was found in a study of PD-1 blockade in classical Hodgkin lymphoma. The CDR3 contains 17 residues. The repertoire was sequenced with immunoSEQ multiplex PCR; TCRdb's copy has only in-frame clones and lacks some. The sample yields about 32,000 clones, roughly nine tenths seen once. Time point: cycle 4 day 1 (C4D1), after more than five weeks of nivolumab. Relapse after autologous stem cell transplantation occurred in every patient, and brentuximab vedotin exposure varied. Out of thawed PBMCs, magnetic negative selection purified CD4+ T cells. The sequence was collected from a human donor with classical Hodgkin lymphoma. This chain joins TRBV12-2 and TRBJ1-2; the table gives TRBD1 as D, unverified against the DNA. TRBV12-2 has pseudogene status. Sequencing used CD4+ T cells from blood, obtained before the fourth cycle of nivolumab. CDR3 sequence (DNA): TGTGCAAGTCGCCTATGGGACAGGGCGTTACAGGTCTATGGCTACACCTTC. It is translated as CASRLWDRALQVYGYTF.